Following are 15 T cell receptor beta chains from one sample sequenced in a study of CD8 T cells in Susac syndrome. About 0.45 to 1 ug RNA was reverse transcribed with random hexamers. TCRdb reprocessed the immunoSEQ multiplex PCR reads via MiXCR and lists one record per CDR3 protein. There are under 200,000 distinct CDR3 sequences in the sample; 90% to 95% occur only once, and roughly 0.16% lies in the top ten. Material for sequencing was CD8+ T cells from PBMCs. Receptors originate from a human donor with multiple sclerosis.

The rearrangement joins TRBV29-1 to TRBJ2-7; possibly TRBD1 for D (6 bases). Trimming removed 5 bases at V and 7 bases at J, with 15 bases between. Germline V lookup: CDR1 SQVTM, CDR2 ANQGSEA. The length of the CDR3 is 12 residues. CDR3 sequence: CSVRAGAKEQYF. For the CDR3, the DNA is TGCAGCGTTCGGGCAGGGGCTAAAGAGCAGTACTTC.

The V gene is TRBV12-3 or TRBV12-4, the J gene TRBJ2-2; D is undetermined. The CDR3 totals 15 residues. The V and J ends lost 3 bases and 6 bases respectively, with 14 bases between them. CDR3 sequence (DNA): TGTGCCAGCAGTTTCCCCCTATATGACCCCGGGGAGCTGTTTTTT. Its protein product is CASSFPLYDPGELFF.

This sequence joins TRBV15 and TRBJ1-2; D gene unclear. This CDR3 comprises 16 residues. V gave up 2 bases and J gave up 5 bases, with 18 bases separating them. Germline CDR1 and CDR2: LNHNV and YYDKDF (reference sequence). CDR3 loop: CATSRRPEGIWYGYTF. The CDR3 nucleotides are TGTGCCACCAGCAGACGGCCCGAAGGTATTTGGTATGGCTACACCTTC.

The CDR3 here is CAWSGGFVGQPQHF. DNA of the CDR3: TGTGCCTGGAGTGGGGGGTTCGTCGGTCAGCCCCAGCATTTT. The chain has TRBV30 and TRBJ1-5; D may be TRBD1 (5 bases). CDR3 length equals 14 residues. CDR1 is GTSNPN, CDR2 SVGIG, per germline (reference sequence). V was clipped by 1 base and J by 6 bases, with 13 bases between them.

The J gene is TRBJ2-1, the V gene TRBV27, with 9 bases identical to TRBD2. Trimming removed 4 bases from V and 7 bases from J; junction bases left unmatched: 8. Germline loops: CDR1 MNHEY, CDR2 SMNVEV (reference sequence). CDR3 length: 15 residues. CDR3 sequence (DNA): TGTGCCAGCAGTTCCCTCTGGCTAGCGGGGAATGAGCAGTTCTTC. This encodes CASSSLWLAGNEQFF.

The rearrangement uses TRBV27 and TRBJ2-1; D possibly corresponds to TRBD1 (5 bases). Germline V CDR1 and CDR2: MNHEY, SMNVEV (reference sequence). Between the trimmed V and J ends, which lost 2 bases and 11 bases, there was a span of 10 bases. The CDR3 spans 12 residues. CDR3 sequence reads: CASSLRGNQQFF. For the CDR3, the DNA is TGTGCCAGCAGTTTAAGGGGCAACCAGCAGTTCTTC.

The genes are TRBV28 and TRBJ2-5; unclear D gene. Trimming took 2 bases from V and 1 from J, leaving 8 bases between them. CDR1 and CDR2 (germline): MDHEN, SYDVKM. The CDR3 has 14 residues. CDR3 loop: CASSLGYSQETQYF. CDR3 coding DNA: TGTGCCAGCAGTTTAGGGTACTCCCAAGAGACCCAGTACTTC. Complete variable domain (other parts from reference TRBV28 and TRBJ2-5): DVKVTQSSRYLVKRTGEKVFLECVQDMDHENMFWYRQDPGLGLRLIYFSYDVKMKEKGDIPEGYSVSREKKERFSLILESASTNQTSMYLCASSLGYSQETQYFGPGTRLLVL.

The rearrangement uses TRBV6-2 or TRBV6-3 and TRBJ2-7, with D perhaps TRBD2 (5 bases). Germline values: CDR1 MNHEY, CDR2 SVGEGT. CDR3 length: 13 amino acids. The ends were cut back, 7 bases at V and 2 bases at J, with 12 bases in the middle. The CDR3 loop reads CASNLGRTYEQYF. CDR3 DNA: TGTGCCAGCAACCTTGGGAGAACCTACGAGCAGTACTTC.

The V call is TRBV13, the J call TRBJ2-7, with D unresolved. V lost 4 bases to trimming and J lost 1 base, with 14 bases between them. This CDR3 is built from 15 residues. CDR1 and CDR2 from the germline V gene are PRHDT and FYEKMQ (reference sequence). The CDR3 is CASSSSGQTSYEQYF. CDR3 bases: TGTGCCAGCAGCTCCTCCGGGCAGACATCCTACGAGCAGTACTTC.

This chain joins TRBV5-1 and TRBJ1-2, with TRBD1 identical over 7 bases. Germline-derived CDR1 and CDR2 are SGHRS and YFSETQ. V dropped 4 bases and J dropped 1; count of bases not matched to a gene: 4. The CDR3 is 14 amino acids. CDR3: CASSGQENNYGYTF. DNA of the CDR3: TGCGCCAGCAGCGGACAGGAAAATAACTATGGCTACACCTTC.

The genes are TRBV20-1 and TRBJ2-3, with D tentatively TRBD1 or TRBD2 (6 bases each). Per germline, CDR1 DFQATT and CDR2 SNEGSKA (reference sequence). The CDR3 has 13 residues. The DNA for the CDR3 is TGCAGCGGTTGGGGGGCAGGTACAGATACGCAGTATTTT. Its protein is CSGWGAGTDTQYF.

This rearrangement joins TRBV4-2 to TRBJ2-3, with a tentative D call TRBD2 (7 bases). Germline CDR1 is LGHNA and CDR2 is YNFKEQ. This CDR3 spans 16 amino acids. V lost 0 bases and J lost 3, with 13 bases in between. The CDR3 protein is CASSQDGGPWTDTQYF. In nucleotides, the CDR3 is TGTGCCAGCAGCCAAGACGGGGGGCCTTGGACAGATACGCAGTATTTT.

The chain joins TRBV29-1 to TRBJ2-1, with TRBD2 identical over 9 bases. Trimming took 4 bases from V and 4 from J; bases not matched to a gene: 8. Germline lookup yields CDR1 SQVTM and CDR2 ANQGSEA. The CDR3 has 15 residues. The CDR3 loop reads CSVVLLAGAYNEQFF. CDR3 in DNA: TGCAGCGTTGTTCTATTAGCGGGGGCTTACAATGAGCAGTTCTTC.

V usage is TRBV13 and J usage is TRBJ2-2; D is unclear. Germline CDR1 is PRHDT and CDR2 is FYEKMQ (reference sequence). V gave up 3 bases and J gave up 4 bases, with 3 bases separating them. The CDR3 is 12 amino acids. CDR3 DNA: TGTGCCAGCAGCTTCACCACCGGGGAGCTGTTTTTT. It translates to CASSFTTGELFF.

This chain connects TRBV2 to TRBJ1-1, with D perhaps matching TRBD1 (5 bases). Trimming took off 1 base at V and 7 bases at J, with 10 bases between the two ends. Germline V gene sequence: CDR1 SNHLY, CDR2 FYNNEI. The CDR3 totals 13 residues. The CDR3 DNA is TGTGCCAGCAGTGAAGAGTGGAGGGGTGAAGCTTTCTTT. It translates to CASSEEWRGEAFF.